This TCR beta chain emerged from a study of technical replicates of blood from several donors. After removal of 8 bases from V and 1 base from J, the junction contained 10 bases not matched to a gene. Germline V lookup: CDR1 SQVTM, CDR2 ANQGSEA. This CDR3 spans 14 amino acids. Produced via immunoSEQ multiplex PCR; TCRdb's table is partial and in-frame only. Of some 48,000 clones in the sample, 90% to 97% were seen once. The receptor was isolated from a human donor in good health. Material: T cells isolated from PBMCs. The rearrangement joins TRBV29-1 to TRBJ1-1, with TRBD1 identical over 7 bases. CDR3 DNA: TGCAGCACCGCAATGGGACAGCAGAACACTGAAGCTTTCTTT. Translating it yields CSTAMGQQNTEAFF. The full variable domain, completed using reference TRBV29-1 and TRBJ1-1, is SAVISQKPSRDICQRGTSLTIQCQVDSQVTMMFWYRQQPGQSLTLIATANQGSEATYESGFVIDKFPISRPNLTFSTLTVSNMSPEDSSIYLCSTAMGQQNTEAFFGQGTRLTVV.